The 14 T cell receptor beta chains in this list originate from one sample, sequenced in a study of post-analysis software for immune sequencing data. Study-wide results and limits: A handful of TRBV segments were significantly more frequent in patients than in controls. TRBV5-6, TRBV5-1 and TRBV20-1 were among these segments.

Their cognate antigens are unknown. Prepared libraries of TCR beta cDNA carried unique molecular identifiers. One entry per CDR3 protein, called by TCRdb with MiXCR from the PCR reads. This table has approximately 630,000 distinct CDR3 sequences, roughly three fifths appearing once. What was sequenced was blood. The origin of the receptors is a girl aged 2-10 years with multiple sclerosis.

The chain carries TRBV7-2 and TRBJ2-5; 10 bases align to TRBD2. Losses at the gene ends were 3 bases for V and 4 bases for J; bases not matched to a gene: 14. The CDR3 sequence is 18 residues long. Germline assignment: CDR1 SGHTA and CDR2 FQGNSA. The chain's CDR3 is CASSFKASGSGGGETQYF. CDR3 nucleotides: TGTGCCAGCAGCTTCAAAGCTAGCGGGAGTGGGGGAGGAGAGACCCAGTACTTC.

There are many counts of this clonotype. The chain joins TRBV7-9 to TRBJ2-5; 12 bases match TRBD2. CDR1 and CDR2 (germline): SEHNR, FQNEAQ (reference sequence). The length of the CDR3 is 14 residues. V was pared by 4 bases and J by 4 bases, with 1 base of the junction left unmatched. The CDR3: CASSSGLAGETQYF. The DNA for the CDR3 is TGTGCCAGCAGCTCGGGACTAGCGGGAGAGACCCAGTACTTC.

This clonotype was counted only a few times. This chain links TRBV6-6 with TRBJ1-5; D may be TRBD1 (5 bases). The V gene lost 6 bases and the J gene lost 0 bases, with 12 bases spanning the gap. The CDR3 sequence is 15 residues long. CDR1 and CDR2 from the germline V gene are MNHNY and SVGAGI (reference sequence). CDR3 in DNA: TGTGCCAGCAGCCGCGGGACGGATAGCAATCAGCCCCAGCATTTT. It yields the protein CASSRGTDSNQPQHF.

The chain employs TRBV3-1 and TRBJ2-1, with 10 bases aligning to TRBD2. The CDR3 runs 17 residues. After removal of 1 base from V and 7 bases from J, the junction contained 10 bases not matched to a gene. The germline CDR1 and CDR2 sequences are LGHDT and YNNKEL (reference sequence). As DNA, the CDR3 is TGTGCCAGCAGCCAAGGGACTAGCGGACCTTTCTATAATGAGCAGTTCTTC. Protein product: CASSQGTSGPFYNEQFF.

This clonotype has more than one count but fewer than ten. The V call is TRBV29-1, the J call TRBJ2-1, with D perhaps matching TRBD1 or TRBD2 (5 bases each). With 4 bases removed from V and 8 bases from J, the gap between germline ends came to 9 bases. Germline CDR1 and CDR2: SQVTM and ANQGSEA. The CDR3 is 11 residues long. The CDR3 DNA is TGCAGCGTTGGGCAGGGAGATGAGCAGTTCTTC. This gives the protein CSVGQGDEQFF.

This clonotype was observed a few times. The chain employs TRBV5-1 and TRBJ2-7; 12 bases are shared with TRBD1. Germline trimming cut 4 bases from V and 5 bases from J; bases unmatched to any gene: 7. The CDR3 is 15 amino acids. Per the germline V gene, CDR1 is SGHRS and CDR2 is YFSETQ. CDR3 in amino acids: CASSIRDRGPHEQYF. The DNA for the CDR3 is TGCGCCAGCAGCATCCGGGACAGGGGGCCGCACGAGCAGTACTTC.

The chain links TRBV20-1 to TRBJ2-1; 9 nucleotides line up with TRBD2. CDR1 is DFQATT, CDR2 SNEGSKA, per germline (reference sequence). V shed 4 bases, J shed 3 bases, and the junction held 13 bases outside the gene matches. This CDR3 is built from 17 residues. The CDR3 DNA reads TGCAGTGCTACGCGGGGGCGGGAGGGAGGTGGCTACAATGAGCAGTTCTTC. Residues: CSATRGREGGGYNEQFF.

The V and J genes are TRBV11-2 and TRBJ1-4; 7 nucleotides align to TRBD1. V was clipped by 5 bases and J by 4 bases; unmatched bases: 7. Per germline, CDR1 SGHAT and CDR2 FQNNGV. This CDR3 region has 15 residues. CDR3 region: CASSGQVNDNEKLFF. CDR3 DNA: TGTGCCAGCAGCGGACAGGTTAACGATAATGAAAAACTGTTTTTT.

CDR3 bases: TGCGCCAGCAGCTTGGCGACAGGGGCCAAGTGGGAGCAGTACTTC. It is translated as CASSLATGAKWEQYF. V and J are TRBV5-1 and TRBJ2-7; TRBD1 matches at 8 bases. The V gene's germline CDR1 is SGHRS and CDR2 YFSETQ. The CDR3 has 15 residues. J gave up 7 bases and V 0 bases, and 9 bases lay outside the gene matches.

The rearrangement joins TRBV6-6 to TRBJ1-1; D call uncertain. With 6 bases removed from V and 6 bases from J, the gap between germline ends came to 17 bases. This CDR3 has 14 amino acids. Germline lookup yields CDR1 MNHNY and CDR2 SVGAGI (reference sequence). The CDR3 reads CASSPEWVSAEAFF. CDR3 sequence (DNA): TGTGCCAGCAGCCCAGAGTGGGTAAGCGCTGAAGCTTTCTTT.

V and J are TRBV24-1 and TRBJ2-2; no clear D. This CDR3 has 12 residues. The germline CDR1 and CDR2 sequences are KGHDR and SFDVKD. Trimming left V 4 bases short and J 6 bases short, with 5 bases between. This CDR3 is CATSDPPGELFF. The CDR3 DNA sequence: TGTGCCACCAGTGACCCTCCCGGGGAGCTGTTTTTT.

The chain has TRBV20-1 and TRBJ2-5; 12 nucleotides align to TRBD2. CDR1 is DFQATT, CDR2 SNEGSKA, per germline (reference sequence). The CDR3 extends over 15 amino acids. J was trimmed by 4 bases and V by 2 bases; bases with no gene match: 5. CDR3 bases: TGCAGTGCTAGACCTAGCGGGAGGGCCTCAGAGACCCAGTACTTC. Translation gives CSARPSGRASETQYF.

This chain uses TRBV2 with TRBJ1-1; 8 bases line up with TRBD1. Germline assignment: CDR1 SNHLY and CDR2 FYNNEI. There are 14 residues in the CDR3. Unmatched junction bases numbered 7, after V lost 5 bases and J lost 5 bases. Written as DNA, the CDR3 is TGTGCCAGCAGTACGGACAGGGTTTTGACTGAAGCTTTCTTT. This encodes CASSTDRVLTEAFF.

The rearrangement joins TRBV2 to TRBJ2-4, with TRBD2 matching 7 bases. Germline V CDR1 and CDR2: SNHLY, FYNNEI. V dropped 7 bases and J dropped 5; count of bases not matched to a gene: 2. The CDR3 runs to 12 residues. This CDR3 reads CASTGGENIQYF. CDR3 bases: TGTGCCAGCACGGGGGGTGAAAACATTCAGTACTTC.